This T cell receptor (beta chain) was sequenced during a study of identical twins. TCRdb reprocessed the 5' RACE reads with MiXCR, giving one entry per CDR3 protein. The sample includes 550,000 to 700,000 distinct CDR3 sequences, approximately 9.6% seen only once; the top ten take around 3%. V lost 3 bases to trimming and J lost 11 bases, with 16 bases between them. This CDR3 has 14 residues. CDR1 and CDR2 (germline): LNHNV, YYDKDF (reference sequence). This clonotype was observed many times. Its specificity is unknown. Broader study findings: Memory repertoires lacked the insertion deficit that abundant cord blood beta clonotypes showed.

These same records also appear under a second study, on yellow fever vaccine responses in identical twins. In that study: Twins reportedly showed a vaccine T cell response that seemed partly convergent and partly personalized.

This chain uses TRBV15 with TRBJ2-2; D is perhaps TRBD1 (8 bases). The sample comprised PBMCs. This TCR was recovered from a woman aged 18-29 years in good health. The CDR3: CATSRTGEGGELFF. In nucleotides, the CDR3 is TGTGCCACCAGCAGGACAGGGGAGGGTGGTGAGCTGTTTTTT.